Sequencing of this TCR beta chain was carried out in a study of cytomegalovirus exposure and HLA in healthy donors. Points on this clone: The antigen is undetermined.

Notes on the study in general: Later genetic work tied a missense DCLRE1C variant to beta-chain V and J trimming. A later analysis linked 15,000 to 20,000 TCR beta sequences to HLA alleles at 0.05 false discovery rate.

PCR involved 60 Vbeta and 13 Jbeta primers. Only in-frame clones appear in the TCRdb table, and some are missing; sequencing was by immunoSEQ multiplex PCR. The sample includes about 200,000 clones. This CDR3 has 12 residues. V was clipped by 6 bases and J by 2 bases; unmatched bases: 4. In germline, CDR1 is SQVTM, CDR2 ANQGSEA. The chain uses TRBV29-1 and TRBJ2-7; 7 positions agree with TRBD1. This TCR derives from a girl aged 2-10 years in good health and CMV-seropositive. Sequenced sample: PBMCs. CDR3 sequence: CSVAGTAYEQYF. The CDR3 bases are TGCAGCGTGGCCGGGACAGCCTACGAGCAGTACTTC.